Included here is one T cell receptor beta chain sequence, with context. With 3 bases clipped from V and 4 bases from J, the junction kept 3 bases outside the gene matches. The CDR3 totals 14 residues. Germline-derived CDR1 and CDR2 are SGHRS and YFSETQ. This entry belongs to a study of blood T cell repertoires in COVID-19. Study overall: The United States, Italy and Spain supplied acute and convalescent COVID-19 samples.

Original methodology: Quantification of nucleated cells was approximated via reference gene primer amplification. TCRdb keeps only in-frame clones here, not all; method: immunoSEQ multiplex PCR. The V and J calls and clone size are taken from that table; D and trimming were inferred from the DNA. The table records around 30,000 clones, roughly 88% of them present only once. The TCR was taken from a man older than 75 with acute or convalescent COVID-19. This chain uses TRBV5-1 with TRBJ1-1; 10 positions match TRBD1. Sequenced: peripheral blood. Here the CDR3 DNA reads TGCGCCAGCAGCTCGACAGGGGGCAGCACTGAAGCTTTCTTT. It specifies CASSSTGGSTEAFF.